This passage covers 14 T cell receptor beta chains from one sample sequenced in a study of regulatory T cells in long-lasting Graves disease. Time point in this sample: persistent/refractory GD, antithyroid drugs over 5 years with positive TRAb. PBMC-derived RNA was used for the TCR library. With iRepertoire HTBI primers and Arm-PCR of CDR3 regions, TCR beta libraries were built. TCRdb re-called the multiplex PCR reads through MiXCR, storing one row per CDR3 protein. The sample includes approximately 400,000 distinct CDR3 sequences, about 20% of them seen just once. Sample: peripheral blood mononuclear cells (PBMCs), taken when the disease was refractory, from a patient treated with antithyroid drugs. Source of these receptors: a female donor with Graves disease.

The V call is TRBV6-2 or TRBV6-3, the J call TRBJ2-7, with D perhaps TRBD1 (6 bases). This CDR3 has 13 amino acids. With 0 bases removed from V and 7 bases from J, the gap between germline ends came to 10 bases. Germline lookup yields CDR1 MNHEY and CDR2 SVGEGT. CDR3 loop: CASSYSQGGEQYF. Here the CDR3 DNA reads TGTGCCAGCAGTTACTCACAGGGTGGGGAGCAGTACTTC.

This chain joins TRBV3-1 and TRBJ1-3; D is perhaps TRBD1 (6 bases). Looked up from germline, CDR1 is LGHDT and CDR2 is YNNKEL (reference sequence). V was shortened by 1 base and J by 4 bases, with 11 bases between the two germline ends. The CDR3 contains 15 residues. The CDR3 region has the DNA TGTGCCAGCAGCCAAGGTCTAGGGACAGGAAACACCATATATTTT. This gives the protein CASSQGLGTGNTIYF.

This clonotype has a count of ten or more. The chain carries TRBV29-1 and TRBJ1-1, with 7 bases that match TRBD1. CDR1 SQVTM and CDR2 ANQGSEA come from the germline V gene. The CDR3 runs 14 residues. Losses at the gene ends were 4 bases for V and 3 bases for J; bases not matched to a gene: 8. The CDR3 nucleotides are TGCAGCGTTGGGCATTCAGGGGGGGACACTGAAGCTTTCTTT. Its translation: CSVGHSGGDTEAFF.

This clonotype was seen many times. This chain links TRBV6-1 with TRBJ1-5, with 9 bases aligning to TRBD1. The CDR3 is 15 residues long. Trimming at V came to 6 bases and at J to 4 bases, leaving 7 bases not matched to a gene. Germline V CDR1 and CDR2: MNHNS, SASEGT. Here the CDR3 DNA reads TGTGCCAGCAGCGAAAGACAGGGGGGGAATCAGCCCCAGCATTTT. It yields the protein CASSERQGGNQPQHF.

This clonotype appeared once. The rearrangement joins TRBV5-1 to TRBJ2-3, with 15 bases fitting TRBD2. Germline V gene lookup returns CDR1 SGHRS and CDR2 YFSETQ. The CDR3 length is 19 residues. Unmatched junction bases numbered 11, after V lost 4 bases and J lost 2 bases. The CDR3 nucleotides are TGCGCCAGCAGCCTAGGGACTAGCGGGAGGACTTCTGCCACAGATACGCAGTATTTT. It is translated as CASSLGTSGRTSATDTQYF.

This clonotype was detected a few times. V gene TRBV29-1 combines with J gene TRBJ2-4; D perhaps matches TRBD2 (6 bases). From germline, CDR1 is SQVTM and CDR2 ANQGSEA. V dropped 3 bases and J dropped 7 bases, with 19 bases sitting between them. CDR3 length equals 15 residues. The CDR3 reads CSVEIGGDPRNIQYF. In DNA, the CDR3 is TGCAGCGTTGAGATCGGCGGGGATCCCCGTAACATTCAGTACTTC.

Turning to this clonotype: Since a much larger clone is just one base distant, this may be a read error. Without the conserved terminal phenylalanine or tryptophan, this CDR3 likely stems from a read error. V gene TRBV15 combines with J gene TRBJ2-4, with TRBD1 identical over 10 bases. J was trimmed by 4 bases and V by 6 bases; bases with no gene match: 3. CDR3 length: 14 residues. From germline, CDR1 is LNHNV and CDR2 YYDKDF (reference sequence). Here the CDR3 reads CATRGQGSKNIQYL. In DNA form, the CDR3 reads TGTGCCACCAGGGGACAGGGGTCTAAAAACATTCAGTACCTC.

This clonotype was seen ten or more times. The J gene is TRBJ1-1, the V gene TRBV12-5; unclear D gene. V was clipped by 1 base and J by 2 bases, with 8 bases between them. This CDR3 comprises 14 residues. CDR1 and CDR2 (germline): LGHNT, FRNRAP. This chain's CDR3 is CASGLGQANTEAFF. The CDR3 DNA sequence: TGTGCTAGTGGTTTGGGGCAGGCAAACACTGAAGCTTTCTTT.

This clonotype was seen a few times. The chain is built from TRBV20-1 and TRBJ2-2; D is tentatively TRBD1 or TRBD2 (5 bases each). The CDR3 consists of 15 residues. CDR1 is DFQATT, CDR2 SNEGSKA, per germline (reference sequence). V was trimmed by 1 base and J by 0 bases, leaving 9 bases between them. CDR3 in amino acids: CSARAGPSNTGELFF. In DNA form, the CDR3 reads TGCAGTGCTAGAGCGGGACCGTCGAACACCGGGGAGCTGTTTTTT.

This clonotype was observed at least ten times. This sequence joins TRBV27 and TRBJ1-2, with 7 bases that match TRBD1. The CDR3 is 16 residues long. With V trimmed by 1 base and J by 4 bases, 9 bases remained unmatched. Germline CDR1 is MNHEY and CDR2 is SMNVEV (reference sequence). The CDR3 nucleotides read TGTGCCAGCAGTTTATTTTGGACAGGAAGTATCTATGGCTACACCTTC. Encoded protein: CASSLFWTGSIYGYTF.

This clonotype was detected ten times or more. Here the CDR3 reads CSVEINRVLNTEAFF. The CDR3 coding sequence is TGCAGCGTCGAAATAAACAGGGTCCTGAACACTGAAGCTTTCTTT. The genes are TRBV29-1 and TRBJ1-1; D perhaps matches TRBD1 (6 bases). CDR3 size: 15 residues. The V end lost 6 bases, the J end lost 0 bases, and 17 bases lay between the germline ends. Germline loops: CDR1 SQVTM, CDR2 ANQGSEA.

The table lists this clonotype with many counts. In nucleotides, the CDR3 is TGTGCCAGCAGCCATCAAGAGACCCAGTACTTC. It encodes CASSHQETQYF. The chain couples TRBV27 to TRBJ2-5; no definite D call. Germline values: CDR1 MNHEY, CDR2 SMNVEV (reference sequence). The V and J ends lost 6 bases and 2 bases respectively, with 4 bases between them. The CDR3 covers 11 residues.

The chain combines TRBV25-1 with TRBJ2-3; D ambiguous. Trimming removed 1 base from V and 6 bases from J, with 5 bases in between. The V gene's germline CDR1 is MGHDK and CDR2 SYGVNS. The CDR3 totals 12 residues. This chain's CDR3 is CASSESIDTQYF. In DNA, the CDR3 is TGTGCCAGCAGTGAATCTATCGATACGCAGTATTTT.

As regards this clonotype: With a far larger clone one base away, a read error is the likely cause. Likely a read error: the CDR3 ends without its conserved phenylalanine or tryptophan. This sequence joins TRBV7-9 and TRBJ2-5, with 10 bases matching TRBD2. V dropped 5 bases and J dropped 1; count of bases not matched to a gene: 4. CDR1 is SEHNR and CDR2 is FQNEAQ in the germline V gene (reference sequence). There are 15 residues in the CDR3. This CDR3 is CASSPSSGSQETQYL. In nucleotides, the CDR3 is TGTGCCAGCAGCCCGTCTAGCGGGAGCCAAGAGACCCAGTACTTA.